These 27 T cell receptor beta chains were sequenced from one sample in a study of beta chain features in type 1 diabetes. The isolated RNA, all of it, was reverse transcribed, so expressed TCRB transcripts were what got sequenced. The repertoire was sequenced with immunoSEQ multiplex PCR; TCRdb's copy has only in-frame clones and lacks some. The sample carries under 400,000 clones, 10% to 15% recorded once. Sequencing used naive CD4+ T cells from blood. The receptors stem from a young man in good health.

This clone was seen more than once but under ten times. The chain combines TRBV5-6 with TRBJ2-1, with 12 bases aligning to TRBD1. V trimming: 4 bases; J trimming: 7 bases; junction bases outside the gene matches: 9. Germline V lookup: CDR1 SGHDT, CDR2 YYEEEE. The length of the CDR3 is 16 residues. The CDR3 is CASSRIGTGGYNEQFF. CDR3 coding DNA: TGTGCCAGCAGCCGGATCGGGACAGGGGGCTATAATGAGCAGTTCTTC.

CDR3 sequence reads: CATRDRAWNTGELFF. CDR3 sequence (DNA): TGTGCCACCCGGGACAGGGCTTGGAACACCGGGGAGCTGTTTTTT. This chain joins TRBV27 and TRBJ2-2, with TRBD1 matching over 9 bases. This CDR3 has 15 amino acids. The junction had 7 bases not matched to a gene; V was cut back by 10 bases and J by 1 base. Germline assignment: CDR1 MNHEY and CDR2 SMNVEV (reference sequence).

The CDR3 here is CASSPRGGRAGYEQYF. As DNA, the CDR3 is TGCGCCAGCAGCCCGCGTGGCGGGAGGGCCGGCTACGAGCAGTACTTC. The gene calls are TRBV4-1 and TRBJ2-7, with TRBD2 matching over 9 bases. V was pared by 4 bases and J by 3 bases, with 10 bases of the junction left unmatched. This CDR3 is built from 16 residues. CDR1 and CDR2 from the germline V gene are MGHRA and YSYEKL.

V and J are TRBV5-1 and TRBJ2-7, with TRBD1 as a possible D gene (6 bases). Trimming removed 4 bases from V and 2 bases from J, with 25 bases in between. Germline CDR1 and CDR2: SGHRS and YFSETQ. The CDR3 is 18 residues long. For the CDR3, the DNA is TGCGCCAGCAGCACCATCACACTACAGGGAAATATCCCCTACGAGCAGTACTTC. It translates to CASSTITLQGNIPYEQYF. The full variable domain, with the rest looked up from reference TRBV5-1 and TRBJ2-7, is KAGVTQTPRYLIKTRGQQVTLSCSPISGHRSVSWYQQTPGQGLQFLFEYFSETQRNKGNFPGRFSGRQFSNSRSEMNVSTLELGDSALYLCASSTITLQGNIPYEQYFGPGTRLTVT.

This clone turned up a few times. The chain carries TRBV5-1 and TRBJ1-3, with unresolved D. CDR1 is SGHRS and CDR2 is YFSETQ in the germline V gene. Trimming took off 0 bases at V and 2 bases at J, with 6 bases between the two ends. The CDR3 covers 14 residues. In DNA form, the CDR3 reads TGCGCCAGCAGCTTGGACAGCCCTGGAAACACCATATATTTT. It translates to CASSLDSPGNTIYF.

The rearrangement links TRBV29-1 to TRBJ2-7; TRBD2 might be the D (5 bases). The CDR3 totals 13 residues. Trimming removed 7 bases from V and 0 bases from J, with 13 bases in between. Germline CDR1 and CDR2: SQVTM and ANQGSEA. The CDR3 spells CSASGNNSYEQYF. The CDR3, as DNA: TGCAGCGCCTCCGGGAATAACTCCTACGAGCAGTACTTC.

This chain links TRBV29-1 with TRBJ2-5; 7 bases are shared with TRBD2. CDR3 length equals 14 residues. Trimming removed 4 bases from V and 5 bases from J; junction bases left unmatched: 10. Germline-derived CDR1 and CDR2 are SQVTM and ANQGSEA. CDR3 sequence reads: CSVVVGGTTETQYF. In nucleotides, the CDR3 is TGCAGCGTTGTCGTGGGGGGGACCACGGAGACCCAGTACTTC. Based on the CDR3 plus reference TRBV29-1 and TRBJ2-5, the full variable domain is SAVISQKPSRDICQRGTSLTIQCQVDSQVTMMFWYRQQPGQSLTLIATANQGSEATYESGFVIDKFPISRPNLTFSTLTVSNMSPEDSSIYLCSVVVGGTTETQYFGPGTRLLVL.

The V and J genes are TRBV21-1 and TRBJ1-5; TRBD1 is the table's D call, not checked against the DNA. TRBV21-1 constitutes a pseudogene. The length of the CDR3 is 15 residues. The CDR3 protein is CASSITGVVYQPQHF. CDR3 DNA sequence: TGTGCCAGCAGCATTACAGGGGTTGTATATCAGCCCCAGCATTTT.

The gene calls are TRBV4-2 and TRBJ2-5; perhaps TRBD1 as D (5 bases). The CDR3 contains 15 residues. V dropped 2 bases and J dropped 1 base, with 11 bases sitting between them. Germline CDR1 is LGHNA and CDR2 is YNFKEQ. The CDR3 DNA reads as TGTGCCAGCAGCCAACTAGACAGACCCCAAGAGACCCAGTACTTC. Its protein is CASSQLDRPQETQYF.

This clone has just a few counts. CDR3 region: CASSSPGQHTEAFF. In nucleotides, the CDR3 is TGCGCCAGCAGCTCCCCGGGACAGCACACTGAAGCTTTCTTT. The rearrangement joins TRBV5-1 to TRBJ1-1; 7 nucleotides align to TRBD1. The CDR3 totals 14 residues. The J segment lost 3 bases and the V segment lost 3 bases, leaving 5 bases of the junction unmatched. CDR1 SGHRS and CDR2 YFSETQ come from the germline V gene.

This clone came up many times. The chain recombines TRBV29-1 with TRBJ1-1; no definite D call. V lost 3 bases to trimming and J lost 0 bases, with 8 bases between them. Germline V gene sequence: CDR1 SQVTM, CDR2 ANQGSEA. This CDR3 spans 13 amino acids. CDR3 in DNA: TGCAGCGTTGACAGGAACATGAACACTGAAGCTTTCTTT. It codes for CSVDRNMNTEAFF.

This clone was recorded a few times. This chain connects TRBV7-2 to TRBJ2-2, with D possibly TRBD2 on 6 matching bases. Trimming left V 5 bases short and J 0 bases short, with 16 bases between. The germline V gene has CDR1 SGHTA and CDR2 FQGNSA. This CDR3 region has 17 residues. The CDR3 here is CASSPRADYPNTGELFF. In DNA form, the CDR3 reads TGTGCCAGCAGCCCCAGGGCGGACTACCCGAACACCGGGGAGCTGTTTTTT.

The chain couples TRBV5-6 to TRBJ2-7; D is unresolved. The CDR3 extends over 12 amino acids. Trimming shortened V by 0 bases and J by 6 bases, and 7 bases separated the two germline ends. CDR1 and CDR2 (germline): SGHDT, YYEEEE. This chain's CDR3 is CASSLEPFEQYF. The DNA for the CDR3 is TGTGCCAGCAGCTTGGAGCCATTCGAGCAGTACTTC.

This clone was detected a few times. The V and J genes are TRBV21-1 and TRBJ2-7; the D call in the table, TRBD2, was not verified against the DNA. TRBV21-1 is a known pseudogene. This CDR3 is 17 amino acids long. The CDR3 sequence is CASSKGLAGALCYEQYF. In nucleotides, the CDR3 is TGTGCCAGCAGCAAAGGACTAGCGGGAGCGTTGTGCTACGAGCAGTACTTC.

In its sample, this clone was seen a few times. The V gene is TRBV5-4, the J gene TRBJ2-2; 9 bases are a match to TRBD1. With V trimmed by 6 bases and J by 4 bases, 7 bases remained unmatched. The CDR3 has 15 amino acids. In germline, CDR1 is SGHNT, CDR2 YYREEE (reference sequence). The CDR3 DNA reads TGTGCCAGCAACCGGGACAGGGATTCCACCGGGGAGCTGTTTTTT. This translates into CASNRDRDSTGELFF.

This clone has just a few counts. This chain joins TRBV10-3 and TRBJ2-7; TRBD1 is a possible D gene (6 bases). This CDR3 is 14 amino acids long. The V end was cut by 0 bases, the J end by 2 bases, with 8 bases between. Germline-derived CDR1 and CDR2 are ENHRY and SYGVKD. This chain's CDR3 is CAISESDRPYEQYF. In nucleotides, the CDR3 is TGTGCCATCAGTGAGTCGGACAGACCCTACGAGCAGTACTTC.

This chain connects TRBV9 to TRBJ2-1; 8 bases map to TRBD2. This CDR3 is 18 amino acids long. Trimming at V came to 0 bases and at J to 0 bases, leaving 8 bases not matched to a gene. Germline V gene lookup returns CDR1 SGDLS and CDR2 YYNGEE. CDR3 protein: CASSVASGGLSSYNEQFF. In DNA, the CDR3 is TGTGCCAGCAGCGTAGCCAGCGGGGGCCTGAGCTCCTACAATGAGCAGTTCTTC.

The chain uses TRBV6-6 and TRBJ2-5; 8 nucleotides line up with TRBD2. CDR3 size: 16 residues. With 0 bases clipped from V and 2 bases from J, the junction kept 5 bases outside the gene matches. The V gene's germline CDR1 is MNHNY and CDR2 SVGAGI (reference sequence). This chain's CDR3 is CASSYSVVAGQETQYF. In nucleotides, the CDR3 is TGTGCCAGCAGTTACTCCGTGGTAGCGGGGCAAGAGACCCAGTACTTC.

The CDR3 nucleotides are TGTGCCAGCAGCACGGACCGGGACAGGGGGCTGCGAGCTTTCTTT. Amino acids: CASSTDRDRGLRAFF. The chain couples TRBV28 to TRBJ1-1; 12 bases line up with TRBD1. CDR1 is MDHEN and CDR2 is SYDVKM in the germline V gene. The ends lost 6 bases at V and 10 bases at J; junction bases unmatched: 12. This CDR3 has 15 residues.

This clone was seen only a few times. This chain uses TRBV4-2 with TRBJ1-5; D is undetermined. The germline V gene has CDR1 LGHNA and CDR2 YNFKEQ. This CDR3 has 15 amino acids. V dropped 0 bases and J dropped 6 bases, with 12 bases sitting between them. DNA for the CDR3: TGTGCCAGCAGCCAAGATTCTCTTCGGGGTCAGCCCCAGCATTTT. It codes for CASSQDSLRGQPQHF.

This clone showed up just a few times. The rearrangement uses TRBV5-6 and TRBJ2-3, with 9 bases matching TRBD2. The ends lost 3 bases at V and 6 bases at J; junction bases unmatched: 11. This CDR3 comprises 16 residues. Germline values: CDR1 SGHDT, CDR2 YYEEEE. The CDR3 nucleotides are TGTGCCAGCAGCTCGGCCGGGACTAGCTTTTCCGATACGCAGTATTTT. It translates to CASSSAGTSFSDTQYF.

This chain uses TRBV7-3 with TRBJ1-1; 8 nucleotides line up with TRBD1. V trimming: 6 bases; J trimming: 4 bases; junction bases outside the gene matches: 7. This CDR3 is 14 amino acids long. Germline CDR1 reads SGHTA; CDR2 reads FQGTGA. CDR3 DNA: TGTGCCAGCAGACCAAACAGGGGGAGCACTGAAGCTTTCTTT. It translates to CASRPNRGSTEAFF. Complete variable domain (other parts from reference TRBV7-3 and TRBJ1-1): GAGVSQTPSNKVTEKGKYVELRCDPISGHTALYWYRQSLGQGPEFLIYFQGTGAADDSGLPNDRFFAVRPEGSVSTLKIQRTERGDSAVYLCASRPNRGSTEAFFGQGTRLTVV.

V and J are TRBV7-2 and TRBJ1-2; TRBD1 aligns across 7 bases. The CDR3 runs 15 residues. V lost 4 bases and J lost 8; bases outside the gene matches: 13. CDR1 and CDR2 (germline): SGHTA, FQGNSA. CDR3 nucleotides: TGTGCCAGCAGCTCCCGACAGGGAGTTCCTCAAGGCTACACCTTC. Amino acids: CASSSRQGVPQGYTF.

This clone occurred a few times. The chain couples TRBV7-2 to TRBJ2-3; D is perhaps TRBD1 (6 bases). V lost 6 bases to trimming and J lost 4 bases, with 14 bases between them. The CDR3 is made up of 14 amino acids. The germline gives CDR1 SGHTA, CDR2 FQGNSA. This CDR3 reads CASSNRERADTQYF. The CDR3 bases are TGTGCCAGCAGTAACAGGGAGAGAGCAGATACGCAGTATTTT. The full variable domain, completed using reference TRBV7-2 and TRBJ2-3, is GAGVSQSPSNKVTEKGKDVELRCDPISGHTALYWYRQSLGQGLEFLIYFQGNSAPDKSGLPSDRFSAERTGGSVSTLTIQRTQQEDSAVYLCASSNRERADTQYFGPGTRLTVL.

The chain uses TRBV28 and TRBJ1-1, with D unclear. Germline CDR1 reads MDHEN; CDR2 reads SYDVKM. CDR3 length equals 10 residues. V lost 9 bases, J lost 7 bases, and 9 bases lay in between. The CDR3 DNA reads as TGTGCCAGTGGGCTCGATGAAGCTTTCTTT. Translating it yields CASGLDEAFF. The full variable domain, with the rest looked up from reference TRBV28 and TRBJ1-1, is DVKVTQSSRYLVKRTGEKVFLECVQDMDHENMFWYRQDPGLGLRLIYFSYDVKMKEKGDIPEGYSVSREKKERFSLILESASTNQTSMYLCASGLDEAFFGQGTRLTVV.

This clone was observed a handful of times. This rearrangement joins TRBV30 to TRBJ2-6; the D gene is possibly TRBD1 (5 bases). The ends were cut back, 4 bases at V and 0 bases at J, with 19 bases in the middle. Germline V gene lookup returns CDR1 GTSNPN and CDR2 SVGIG (reference sequence). The length of the CDR3 is 18 residues. The CDR3 here is CAWNKDRSFPSGANVLTF. The CDR3 DNA is TGTGCCTGGAACAAAGACAGAAGCTTCCCCTCTGGGGCCAACGTCCTGACTTTC. Full variable domain (remainder filled in from reference TRBV30 and TRBJ2-6): SQTIHQWPATLVQPVGSPLSLECTVEGTSNPNLYWYRQAAGRGLQLLFYSVGIGQISSEVPQNLSASRPQDRQFILSSKKLLLSDSGFYLCAWNKDRSFPSGANVLTFGAGSRLTVL.

This clone was seen a few times. The chain is built from TRBV11-2 and TRBJ2-1; TRBD2 is a possible D gene (6 bases). V gave up 6 bases and J gave up 6 bases, with 9 bases separating them. In germline, CDR1 is SGHAT, CDR2 FQNNGV. The CDR3 is made up of 12 amino acids. The CDR3 sequence: CASRGGGNEQFF. CDR3 DNA: TGTGCCAGCAGGGGGGGAGGCAATGAGCAGTTCTTC.